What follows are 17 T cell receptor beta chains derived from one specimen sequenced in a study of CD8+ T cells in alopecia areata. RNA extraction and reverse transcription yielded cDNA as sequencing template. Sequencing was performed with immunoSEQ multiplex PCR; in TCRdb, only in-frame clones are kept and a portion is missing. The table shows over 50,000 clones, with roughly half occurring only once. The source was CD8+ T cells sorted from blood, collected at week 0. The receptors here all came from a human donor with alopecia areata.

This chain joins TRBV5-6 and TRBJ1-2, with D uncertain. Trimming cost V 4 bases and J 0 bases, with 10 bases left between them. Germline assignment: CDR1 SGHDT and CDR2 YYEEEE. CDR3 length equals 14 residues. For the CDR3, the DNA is TGTGCCAGCAGCCCGAGGAACGCTAACTATGGCTACACCTTC. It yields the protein CASSPRNANYGYTF.

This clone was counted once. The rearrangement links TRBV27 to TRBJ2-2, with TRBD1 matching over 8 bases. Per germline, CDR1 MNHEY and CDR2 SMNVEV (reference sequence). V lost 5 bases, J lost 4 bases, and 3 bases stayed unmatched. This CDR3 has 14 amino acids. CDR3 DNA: TGTGCCAGCAGTCACAGGGGGAGCACCGGGGAGCTGTTTTTT. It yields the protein CASSHRGSTGELFF.

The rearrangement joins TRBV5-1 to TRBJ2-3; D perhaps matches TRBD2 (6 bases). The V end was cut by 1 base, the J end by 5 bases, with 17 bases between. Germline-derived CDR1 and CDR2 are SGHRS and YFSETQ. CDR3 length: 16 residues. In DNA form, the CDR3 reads TGCGCCAGCAGCTTGTTTGCGGGACCGAATGGAGATACGCAGTATTTT. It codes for CASSLFAGPNGDTQYF.

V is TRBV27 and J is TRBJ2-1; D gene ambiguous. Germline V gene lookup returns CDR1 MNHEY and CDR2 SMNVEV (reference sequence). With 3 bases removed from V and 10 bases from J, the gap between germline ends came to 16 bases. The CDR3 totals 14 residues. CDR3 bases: TGTGCCAGCAGTTTCCCGGGCCCCGGACGGGAGCAGTTCTTC. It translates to CASSFPGPGREQFF.

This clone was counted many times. CDR3: CASSEWGLDSYEQYF. DNA for the CDR3: TGTGCCAGCAGCGAATGGGGGTTAGACTCCTACGAGCAGTACTTC. This chain uses TRBV9 with TRBJ2-7; TRBD1 or TRBD2 may be the D gene (5 bases each). V was trimmed by 3 bases and J by 0 bases, leaving 13 bases between them. Germline CDR1 SGDLS, CDR2 YYNGEE. This CDR3 has 15 residues. Together with reference TRBV9 and TRBJ2-7, the CDR3 gives the full variable domain: DSGVTQTPKHLITATGQRVTLRCSPRSGDLSVYWYQQSLDQGLQFLIQYYNGEERAKGNILERFSAQQFPDLHSELNLSSLELGDSALYFCASSEWGLDSYEQYFGPGTRLTVT.

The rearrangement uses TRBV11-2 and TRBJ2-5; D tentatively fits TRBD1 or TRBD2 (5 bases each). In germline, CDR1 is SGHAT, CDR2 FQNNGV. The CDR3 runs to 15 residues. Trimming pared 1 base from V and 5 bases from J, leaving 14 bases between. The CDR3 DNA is TGTGCCAGCAGCTTAGTTGGGGGAAGGACGGAGACCCAGTACTTC. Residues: CASSLVGGRTETQYF.

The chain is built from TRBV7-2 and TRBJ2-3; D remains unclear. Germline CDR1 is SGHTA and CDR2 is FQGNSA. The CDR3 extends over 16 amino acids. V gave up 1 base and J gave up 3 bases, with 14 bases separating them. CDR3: CASSLDTFGRTDTQYF. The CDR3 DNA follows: TGTGCCAGCAGCTTAGACACTTTCGGACGGACAGATACGCAGTATTTT.

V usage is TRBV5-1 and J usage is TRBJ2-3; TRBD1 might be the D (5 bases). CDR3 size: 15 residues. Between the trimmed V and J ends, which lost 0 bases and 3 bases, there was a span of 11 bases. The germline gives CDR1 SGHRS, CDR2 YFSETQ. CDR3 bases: TGCGCCAGCAGCTTGGGGCAGGGTGAAACAGATACGCAGTATTTT. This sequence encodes CASSLGQGETDTQYF.

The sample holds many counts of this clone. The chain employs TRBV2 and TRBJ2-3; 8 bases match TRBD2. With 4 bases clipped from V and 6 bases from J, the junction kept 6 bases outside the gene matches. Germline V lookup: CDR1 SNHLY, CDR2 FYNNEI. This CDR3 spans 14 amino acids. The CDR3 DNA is TGTGCCAGCAGTGGAGAGCGGGAGTTGGATACGCAGTATTTT. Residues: CASSGERELDTQYF.

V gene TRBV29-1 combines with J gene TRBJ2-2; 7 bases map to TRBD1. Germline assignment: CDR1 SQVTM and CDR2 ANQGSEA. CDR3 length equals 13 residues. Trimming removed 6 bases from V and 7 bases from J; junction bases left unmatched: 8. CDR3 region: CSVGYRGNGELFF. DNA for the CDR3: TGCAGCGTCGGTTACAGGGGCAACGGGGAGCTGTTTTTT.

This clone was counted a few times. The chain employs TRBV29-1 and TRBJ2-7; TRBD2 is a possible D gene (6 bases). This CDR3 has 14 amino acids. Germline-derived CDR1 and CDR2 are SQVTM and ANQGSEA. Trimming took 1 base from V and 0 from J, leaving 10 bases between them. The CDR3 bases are TGCAGCGTTGAAGTTGCGGGAAGCTCCTACGAGCAGTACTTC. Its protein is CSVEVAGSSYEQYF.

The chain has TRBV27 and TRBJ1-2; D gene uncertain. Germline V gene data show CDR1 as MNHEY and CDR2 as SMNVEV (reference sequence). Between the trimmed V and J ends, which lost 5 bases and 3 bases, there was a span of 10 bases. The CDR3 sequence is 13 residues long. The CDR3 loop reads CASSPIADYGYTF. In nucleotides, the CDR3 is TGTGCCAGCAGTCCAATCGCCGACTATGGCTACACCTTC.

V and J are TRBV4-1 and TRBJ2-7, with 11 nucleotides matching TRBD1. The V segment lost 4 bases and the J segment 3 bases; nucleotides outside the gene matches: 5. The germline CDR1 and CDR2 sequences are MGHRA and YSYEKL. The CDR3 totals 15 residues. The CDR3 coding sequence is TGCGCCAGCAGCCCTAAGGACAGGGGGCGCTACGAGCAGTACTTC. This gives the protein CASSPKDRGRYEQYF.

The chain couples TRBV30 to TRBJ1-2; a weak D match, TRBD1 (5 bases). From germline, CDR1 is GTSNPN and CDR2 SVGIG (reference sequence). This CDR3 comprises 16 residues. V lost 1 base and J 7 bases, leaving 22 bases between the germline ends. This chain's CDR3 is CAWSARVGDPGTGYTF. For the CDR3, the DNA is TGTGCCTGGAGTGCGAGAGTCGGGGACCCCGGCACTGGCTACACCTTC.

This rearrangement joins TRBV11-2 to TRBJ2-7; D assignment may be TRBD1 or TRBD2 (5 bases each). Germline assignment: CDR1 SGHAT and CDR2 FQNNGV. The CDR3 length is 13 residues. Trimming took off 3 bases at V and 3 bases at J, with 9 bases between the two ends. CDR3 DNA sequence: TGTGCCAGCAGCTTTGGGACGGACTACGAGCAGTACTTC. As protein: CASSFGTDYEQYF.

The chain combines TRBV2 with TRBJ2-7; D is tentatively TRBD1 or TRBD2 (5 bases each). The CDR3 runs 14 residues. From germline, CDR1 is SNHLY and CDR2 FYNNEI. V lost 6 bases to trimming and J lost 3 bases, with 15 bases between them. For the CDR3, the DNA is TGTGCCAGCAGCCAGGGACCGACTCACTACGAGCAGTACTTC. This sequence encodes CASSQGPTHYEQYF.

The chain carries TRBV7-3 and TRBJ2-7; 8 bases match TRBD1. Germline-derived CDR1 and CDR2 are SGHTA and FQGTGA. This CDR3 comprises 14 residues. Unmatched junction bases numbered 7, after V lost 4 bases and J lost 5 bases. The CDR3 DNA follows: TGTGCCAGCAGCTCCGCAGGGGGCCTTGACGAGCAGTACTTC. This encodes CASSSAGGLDEQYF.